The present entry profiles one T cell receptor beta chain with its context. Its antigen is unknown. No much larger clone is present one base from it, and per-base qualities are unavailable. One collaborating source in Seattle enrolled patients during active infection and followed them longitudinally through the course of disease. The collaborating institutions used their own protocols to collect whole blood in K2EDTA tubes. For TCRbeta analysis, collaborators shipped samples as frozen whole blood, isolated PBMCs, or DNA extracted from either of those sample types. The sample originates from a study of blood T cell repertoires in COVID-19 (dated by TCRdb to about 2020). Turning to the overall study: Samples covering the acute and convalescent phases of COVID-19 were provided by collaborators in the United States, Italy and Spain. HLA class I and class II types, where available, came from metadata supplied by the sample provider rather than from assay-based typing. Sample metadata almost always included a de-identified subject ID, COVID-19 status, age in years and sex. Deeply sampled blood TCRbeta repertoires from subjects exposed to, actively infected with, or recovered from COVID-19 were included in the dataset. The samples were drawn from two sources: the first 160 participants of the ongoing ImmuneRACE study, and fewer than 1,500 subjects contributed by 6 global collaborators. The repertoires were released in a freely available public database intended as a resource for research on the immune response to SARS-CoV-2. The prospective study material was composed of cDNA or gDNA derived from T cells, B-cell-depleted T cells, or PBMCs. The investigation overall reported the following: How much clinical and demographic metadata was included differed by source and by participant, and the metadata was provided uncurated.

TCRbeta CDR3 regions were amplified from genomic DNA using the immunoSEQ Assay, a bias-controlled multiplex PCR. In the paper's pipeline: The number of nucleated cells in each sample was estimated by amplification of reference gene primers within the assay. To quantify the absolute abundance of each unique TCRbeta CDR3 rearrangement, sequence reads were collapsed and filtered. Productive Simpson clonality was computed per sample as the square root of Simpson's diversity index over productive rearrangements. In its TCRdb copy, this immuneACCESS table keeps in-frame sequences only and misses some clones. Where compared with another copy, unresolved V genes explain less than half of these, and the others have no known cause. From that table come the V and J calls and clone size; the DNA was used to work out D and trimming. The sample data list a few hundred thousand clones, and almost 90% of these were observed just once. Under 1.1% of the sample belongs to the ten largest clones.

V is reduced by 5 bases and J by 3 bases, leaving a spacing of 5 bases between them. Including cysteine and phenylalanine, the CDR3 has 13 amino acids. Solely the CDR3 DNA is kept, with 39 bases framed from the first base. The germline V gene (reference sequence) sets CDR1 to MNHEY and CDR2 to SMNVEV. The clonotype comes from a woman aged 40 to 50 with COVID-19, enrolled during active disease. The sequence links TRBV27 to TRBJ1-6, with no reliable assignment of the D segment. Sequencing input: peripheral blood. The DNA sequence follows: TGTGCCAGCAGTCCCGTCTATAATTCACCCCTCCACTTT. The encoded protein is CASSPVYNSPLHF.